The text below deals with one TCR beta chain. This CDR3 contains 11 residues. The germline CDR1 and CDR2 sequences are DFQATT and SNEGSKA (reference sequence). V was trimmed by 5 bases and J by 5 bases, leaving 9 bases between them. This entry belongs to a study of blood T cell repertoires in COVID-19. The table came from immunoSEQ multiplex PCR; TCRdb's copy has only in-frame clones and leaves some out. The sample has 240,000 or so clones, 85% to 90% seen once. Source material: peripheral blood. The receptor was isolated from a man in his 60s with acute or convalescent COVID-19. The rearrangement uses TRBV20-1 and TRBJ1-1, with a weak D call TRBD1 (5 bases). The CDR3 nucleotides read TGCAGTGCTTTCAGGGAAACTGAAGCTTTCTTT. It encodes CSAFRETEAFF.